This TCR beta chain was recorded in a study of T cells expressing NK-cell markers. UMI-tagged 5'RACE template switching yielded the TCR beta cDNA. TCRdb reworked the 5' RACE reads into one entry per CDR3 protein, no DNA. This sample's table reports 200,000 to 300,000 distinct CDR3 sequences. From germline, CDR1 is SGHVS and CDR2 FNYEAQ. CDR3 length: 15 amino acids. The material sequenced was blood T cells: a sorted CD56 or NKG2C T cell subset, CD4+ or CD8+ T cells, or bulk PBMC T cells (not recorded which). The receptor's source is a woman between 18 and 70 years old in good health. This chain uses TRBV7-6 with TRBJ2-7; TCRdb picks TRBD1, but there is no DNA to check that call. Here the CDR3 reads CASSLGSGAAYEQYF.